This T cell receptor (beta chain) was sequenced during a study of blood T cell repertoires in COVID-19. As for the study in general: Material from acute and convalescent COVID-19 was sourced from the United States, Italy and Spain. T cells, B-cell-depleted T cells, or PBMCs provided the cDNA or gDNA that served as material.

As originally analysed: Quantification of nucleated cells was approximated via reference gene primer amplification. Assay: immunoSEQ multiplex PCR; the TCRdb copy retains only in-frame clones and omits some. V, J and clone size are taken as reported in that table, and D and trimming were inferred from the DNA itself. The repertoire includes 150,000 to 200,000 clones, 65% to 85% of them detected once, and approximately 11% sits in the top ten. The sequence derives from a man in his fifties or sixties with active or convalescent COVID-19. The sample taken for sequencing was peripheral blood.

The chain's CDR3 is CASSGGTGHHEQYF. The CDR3 DNA is TGTGCCAGCAGTGGAGGGACAGGGCACCACGAGCAGTACTTC. The chain links TRBV2 to TRBJ2-7; 9 bases fit TRBD1. The CDR3 contains 14 residues. The V gene's germline CDR1 is SNHLY and CDR2 FYNNEI. J lost 5 bases, V lost 4 bases, and 6 bases had no gene match. The full variable domain, completed using reference TRBV2 and TRBJ2-7, is EPEVTQTPSHQVTQMGQEVILRCVPISNHLYFYWYRQILGQKVEFLVSFYNNEISEKSEIFDDQFSVERPDGSNFTLKIRSTKLEDSAMYFCASSGGTGHHEQYFGPGTRLTVT.